This T cell receptor beta chain emerged from a study of cytomegalovirus exposure and HLA in healthy donors. Notes on the study in general: The classifier was said to identify cytomegalovirus status with high specificity and sensitivity.

PCR employed 60 Vbeta and 13 Jbeta primers. Profiled with immunoSEQ multiplex PCR; TCRdb holds only in-frame clones, not every one. This table has roughly 100,000 clones, 73% appearing once. A note on this clone: Antigen specificity is unknown.

With 0 bases removed from V and 5 bases from J, the gap between germline ends came to 10 bases. The CDR3 totals 15 residues. Per germline, CDR1 MNHEY and CDR2 SMNVEV (reference sequence). The TCR was taken from a man in his forties in good health and CMV-seronegative. The J gene is TRBJ2-2, the V gene TRBV27; D is ambiguous. Sequences were obtained from PBMCs. The CDR3 nucleotides read TGTGCCAGCAGTTTATCGGGCAGGTGGACCGGGGAGCTGTTTTTT. Its translation is CASSLSGRWTGELFF.